This TCR beta chain was sequenced in a study of blood T cell repertoires in COVID-19. The data were produced by immunoSEQ multiplex PCR, yet TCRdb's version contains in-frame clones alone and is incomplete. The table records about 230,000 clones, less than 85% of them present only once. The CDR3 spans 15 residues. Germline CDR1 reads KGHSH; CDR2 reads LQKENI. The V gene end was trimmed by 3 bases and the J gene end by 5 bases; junction bases not matched to a gene: 9. This chain uses TRBV18 with TRBJ2-7; 8 nucleotides agree with TRBD1. What was sequenced was peripheral blood. The TCR was taken from a woman between 65 and 79 years old with active or convalescent COVID-19. CDR3 sequence reads: CASSPRQGPPHEQYF. The CDR3 coding sequence is TGTGCCAGCTCACCGAGACAGGGGCCGCCCCACGAGCAGTACTTC.